A selection of T cell receptor beta chains follows, all from one sample in a study of T cells in Graves' hyperthyroidism and ophthalmopathy. Each CDR3 protein gets one entry after TCRdb re-called the multiplex PCR reads with MiXCR. The sample comprises approximately 690,000 distinct CDR3 sequences, around 20% of which are singletons, and roughly 30% rests with the top ten. The sample consisted of blood. The receptors originated from a man younger than 40 with Graves' ophthalmopathy. CDR3s include the opening cysteine and the closing phenylalanine or tryptophan. The order of the fields is V gene, D gene, J gene, clone size, CDR3 DNA, CDR3 protein. D genes are given only for firm matches. Some rows have no size entry. The others give once, few or many, or a class for an expanded clone.

v_call: TRBV9; d_call: -; j_call: TRBJ2-6; clone_size: -; cdr3_nt: TGTGCCAGCAGCGCCCGATTGGGCTCTGGGGCCAACGTCCTGACTTTC; cdr3_aa: CASSARLGSGANVLTF
v_call: TRBV10-2; d_call: -; j_call: TRBJ1-1; clone_size: -; cdr3_nt: TGCGCCAGCGGGTACGGGGTTTCTGAAGCTTTCTTT; cdr3_aa: CASGYGVSEAFF
v_call: TRBV19; d_call: TRBD2; j_call: TRBJ2-1; clone_size: -; cdr3_nt: TGTGCCAGTTCTGGGCGGGAGTCCTGGTTGGGCAATGAGCAGTTCTTC; cdr3_aa: CASSGRESWLGNEQFF
v_call: TRBV3-1; d_call: -; j_call: TRBJ2-1; clone_size: few; cdr3_nt: TGTGCCAGCAGCCAAGGACGTAGCGGTACCTACAATGAGCAGTTCTTC; cdr3_aa: CASSQGRSGTYNEQFF
v_call: TRBV7-2; d_call: TRBD2; j_call: TRBJ2-1; clone_size: few; cdr3_nt: TGTGCCAGCAGACTCCGAGGGACTAGCGGGAGGAGCTCCTACAATGAGCAGTTCTTC; cdr3_aa: CASRLRGTSGRSSYNEQFF
v_call: TRBV20-1; d_call: -; j_call: TRBJ1-1; clone_size: many; cdr3_nt: TGCAGTGCTAGAATCGATCAGGGGAACACTGAAGCTTTCTTT; cdr3_aa: CSARIDQGNTEAFF
v_call: TRBV6-1; d_call: -; j_call: TRBJ2-5; clone_size: many; cdr3_nt: TGTGCCAGCATGGAGGGGAAACTATTTCAAGAGACCCAGTACTTC; cdr3_aa: CASMEGKLFQETQYF
v_call: TRBV27; d_call: -; j_call: TRBJ1-2; clone_size: many; cdr3_nt: TGTGCCAGCAGCCTCAGTGCGGGGGGTAGCTATGGCTACACCTTC; cdr3_aa: CASSLSAGGSYGYTF
v_call: TRBV11-1; d_call: TRBD2; j_call: TRBJ2-7; clone_size: many; cdr3_nt: TGTGCCAGCAGCCACGGGAGGTCCGGGGAGCAGTACTTC; cdr3_aa: CASSHGRSGEQYF
v_call: TRBV28; d_call: TRBD1; j_call: TRBJ2-5; clone_size: few; cdr3_nt: TGTGCCAGCAGTCTCCCGGGACAGGGGGGAAAGACCCAGTACTTC; cdr3_aa: CASSLPGQGGKTQYF
v_call: TRBV10-3; d_call: -; j_call: TRBJ1-6; clone_size: -; cdr3_nt: TGTGCCATCAGTGAGGGGAATTCACCCCTCCACTTT; cdr3_aa: CAISEGNSPLHF
v_call: TRBV6-2/TRBV6-3; d_call: TRBD1; j_call: TRBJ1-5; clone_size: -; cdr3_nt: TGTGCCAGCGGGGGGACAGGGGGACAACGCAATCAGCCCAAGCATTTT; cdr3_aa: CASGGTGGQRNQPKHF
v_call: TRBV10-1; d_call: TRBD2; j_call: TRBJ2-7; clone_size: few; cdr3_nt: TGCGCCAGCAGTGAGGGACTAGCGGGGAGCTCCTACGAGCAGTACTTC; cdr3_aa: CASSEGLAGSSYEQYF
v_call: TRBV5-1; d_call: TRBD1; j_call: TRBJ2-7; clone_size: few; cdr3_nt: TGCGCCAGCAGCCTTTATGGGACAGCCCCTACCGAGCAGTACTTC; cdr3_aa: CASSLYGTAPTEQYF
v_call: TRBV20-1; d_call: -; j_call: TRBJ2-7; clone_size: many; cdr3_nt: TGCAGTGCTAGACGCCCGGCGGACTCCTACGAGCAGTACTTC; cdr3_aa: CSARRPADSYEQYF